Reported below is one T cell receptor beta chain. This clone has only a few counts. Its antigen remains unidentified. The input lacks base qualities; no much larger clone sits a single base away. Additional DNA sequences in this sample encode the identical CDR3. The donors were healthy, HIV-negative adults with no recently reported acute infections or vaccinations. Every donor was a Caucasian adult residing in Nashville, Tennessee, USA. CD4+ T cells were enriched by magnetic negative selection, after which naive cells were positively selected on CD45RA and the negative fraction was taken as the memory subset. After blood collection by leukapheresis, PBMCs were isolated using Ficoll-Histopaque density gradient centrifugation and then cryopreserved in the vapor phase of liquid nitrogen. Purity and quantity of every magnetically sorted T cell population were checked by analytical flow cytometry. Each sorted fraction had its genomic DNA isolated and then quantified by UV absorbance on a Nanodrop 2000c.

These data are taken from a study of shared clonotypes between healthy human individuals (TCRdb year 2020). Describing the broader study: A few men and two women, aged 18 to 49 years, made up the cohort. For each donor, CD4 naive and CD4 memory were each run on three plates, CD8 naive on two plates, and CD8 memory on one plate. Per donor, leukapheresis produced somewhere between about 0.94 and 10 billion PBMCs. Different laboratories and diverse techniques were used to prepare libraries and sequence TCR repertoires, to increase sequencing depth and limit assay-specific biases. To estimate repertoire size and how much clonotypes are shared between individuals, the study performed deep sequencing of blood TCR repertoires from five healthy adults.

Between the V and J ends, shortened by 0 bases and 1 base respectively, the junction contains 5 bases. Sequences GTSNPN (CDR1) and SVGIG (CDR2) are obtained from the germline V gene (reference sequence). The CDR3 starts with the cysteine, ends with the phenylalanine, and has 13 residues. Just CDR3 DNA is preserved here, 39 bases in frame from base 1. Using the deep immunoSEQ assay, TCR CDR3 regions were amplified from genomic DNA by multiplex PCR. Extracted genomic DNA from each cell subset was spread evenly across all wells of several immunoSEQ 96-well plates, with each plate serving as a replicate. For sorted subsets, about 200 ng genomic DNA, equal to tens of thousands of T cell genomes, was loaded into each replicate PCR. Purified libraries were quantified with a Qubit 3.0 fluorometer, sized on a Bioanalyzer 2100, and re-quantified with the KAPA Library Quantification kit. A separate single-read 150-cycle Illumina NextSeq 550 flow cell was used to sequence each immunoSEQ 96-well plate. Per the source publication's procedure: Because the immunoSEQ output held only junctional sequences and lacked quality scores, the filtering could not match the filtering applied to full-length reads. To assign V/J genes and CDR3, sequences were annotated against IMGT germline references using PyIR, a Python wrapper for IgBLAST v1.9. Reads with weak V/J assignments (E-value above 1e-6), missing CDR3, stop codons, out-of-frame junctions, or ambiguous translated residues were removed. A V3J clonotype was defined by an identical inferred V gene, J gene, and CDR3 amino acid sequence. Percentage overlap between repertoires was computed as shared unique clonotypes divided by the size of the smaller repertoire. Three approaches were used to assess repertoire richness: RTK rarefaction, the Chao1 estimator, and Recon v2.1 estimates of unobserved clonotypes. For all TCRbeta clonotypes obtained by the gDNA method from a few donors, generation probabilities were computed with OLGA. Here the immuneACCESS table is served through TCRdb, limited to in-frame sequences with V and J called. Missing clones are a known gap in these copies; in checked studies unresolved V genes cover under half, and the rest lacks a known reason. The D gene and trimming were derived from the DNA, and the V and J assignments and clone size from that table. Present in this sample are around 940,000 clones, 60% to 85% of which were seen just once. About 1.5% of the sample comes from the top ten.

What the authors observed across the whole study: Sharing across several donors was observed for roughly 5.4% of naive CD4, less than 4% of naive CD8, 2% to 2.5% of memory CD4, and around 0.4% of memory CD8 clonotypes. Pairwise subsampling indicated that sequencing depth was expected to affect the degree of clonotype sharing among donors. Higher generation probabilities were observed for clonotypes shared by all four sorted-subset donors than for non-shared clonotypes. Because the study included a small number of donors, the genetic and exposure-history diversity represented was limited. Estimated clonotype richness was generally larger for naive than for memory subsets. Only blood was sampled, and tissue TCR repertoires likely differ from those in blood. Even with the large sequencing depth, rarefaction of the sorted-subset datasets indicated that sequencing was incomplete.

Sequenced sample: memory CD4+ T cells sorted from blood. The label giving this sample's cell subset or site can be read as: CD45RA-negative fraction. The clonotype was recovered from a man younger than 30 in good health. The rearrangement joined TRBV30 to TRBJ2-3; too little of a D gene remains to name it. The CDR3 in this case is CAWSVGGTDTQYF. Read as DNA, the sequence is TGTGCCTGGAGTGTTGGGGGCACAGATACGCAGTATTTT.